Below are 27 T cell receptor beta chains sequenced from a single sample in a study of CD8+CD57+ T cells in acquired aplastic anemia. Using genomic DNA as the template, TCR beta VDJ and CDR3 profiling was carried out. TCRdb re-derived calls from the reads in MiXCR, one entry per CDR3 protein. The top ten clones hold under 3.5% of a sample with 180,000 or so distinct CDR3 sequences, 45% to 50% of them seen once. The specimen was sorted CD4+, CD8+, or CD8+CD57+ T cells (not recorded which) from PBMCs. Receptor source: a human donor in good health.

This clonotype has a single count. The J gene is TRBJ2-3, the V gene TRBV5-6, with D possibly TRBD2 on 7 matching bases. V gave up 4 bases and J gave up 3 bases, with 12 bases separating them. The CDR3 covers 14 residues. Germline V gene data show CDR1 as SGHDT and CDR2 as YYEEEE. DNA of the CDR3: TGTGCCAGCAGCACTGCGGGGGCGACAGATACGCAGTATTTT. Encoded protein: CASSTAGATDTQYF.

On this clonotype itself: Given a much more abundant clone one base away, this may be a read error. The V and J genes are TRBV10-3 and TRBJ1-1; D perhaps matches TRBD1 (6 bases). The CDR3 extends over 14 amino acids. Looked up from germline, CDR1 is ENHRY and CDR2 is SYGVKD. CDR3 DNA sequence: TGTGCCAGCAGTTACCTACCCGGGGGCACTGAAGCTCTCTTT. Encoded protein: CASSYLPGGTEALF.

This chain connects TRBV7-2 to TRBJ2-7; 10 bases are shared with TRBD2. V trimming: 3 bases; J trimming: 4 bases; junction bases outside the gene matches: 3. The CDR3 sequence is 14 residues long. Germline V gives CDR1 SGHTA, CDR2 FQGNSA. The CDR3 region is CASSFRTSGYEQYF. DNA for the CDR3: TGTGCCAGCAGCTTCCGGACTAGCGGTTACGAGCAGTACTTC.

This sequence joins TRBV5-1 and TRBJ2-3; 15 positions agree with TRBD2. The V gene's germline CDR1 is SGHRS and CDR2 YFSETQ. CDR3 length: 16 residues. V lost 4 bases, J lost 5 bases, and 5 bases stayed unmatched. The CDR3 loop reads CASSPGTSGGIDTQYF. CDR3 coding DNA: TGCGCCAGCAGCCCGGGGACTAGCGGGGGGATAGATACGCAGTATTTT.

This chain links TRBV10-3 with TRBJ1-2; 12 nucleotides align to TRBD1. The V and J ends lost 3 bases and 8 bases, in that order; junction bases with no gene match: 7. Germline assignment: CDR1 ENHRY and CDR2 SYGVKD. The CDR3 extends over 15 amino acids. The CDR3 here is CAISDTGTGGGGYTF. The CDR3 DNA is TGTGCCATCAGTGACACCGGGACAGGGGGCGGAGGCTACACCTTC.

As regards this clonotype: This may arise from a read error, as a much more abundant clone is one base away. This rearrangement joins TRBV11-2 to TRBJ2-3, with 14 bases fitting TRBD2. The ends lost 5 bases at V and 8 bases at J; junction bases unmatched: 6. Germline lookup yields CDR1 SGHAT and CDR2 FQNNGV. The CDR3 consists of 15 residues. Written as DNA, the CDR3 is TGTGCCAGCAGCCCGGGACTAGCGGGAGTAGTTACGCAGTATTTT. Translated: CASSPGLAGVVTQYF.

This clonotype was seen more than once but under ten times. This chain uses TRBV7-9 with TRBJ1-1; D possibly corresponds to TRBD1 (5 bases). Germline V gene lookup returns CDR1 SEHNR and CDR2 FQNEAQ (reference sequence). The length of the CDR3 is 13 residues. V was cut by 3 bases and J by 4 bases, with 9 bases left in between. CDR3 sequence (DNA): TGTGCCAGCAGCTTCCCAGGGTCCACTGAAGCTTTCTTT. This translates into CASSFPGSTEAFF.

The chain employs TRBV9 and TRBJ2-3; D is undetermined. V was pared by 0 bases and J by 6 bases, with 11 bases between. This CDR3 contains 14 residues. Germline values: CDR1 SGDLS, CDR2 YYNGEE. The CDR3 region has the DNA TGTGCCAGCAGCGTAGACCCCAAAGGGGATACGCAGTATTTT. Protein: CASSVDPKGDTQYF.

This rearrangement joins TRBV20-1 to TRBJ1-5; tentatively, D is TRBD1 (6 bases). Per the germline V gene, CDR1 is DFQATT and CDR2 is SNEGSKA (reference sequence). Trimming left V 4 bases short and J 1 base short, with 17 bases between. This CDR3 is built from 16 residues. CDR3 residues: CSAILPDSVSNQPQHF. The CDR3 coding sequence is TGCAGTGCTATTCTCCCGGACAGCGTCAGCAATCAGCCCCAGCATTTT.

V usage is TRBV25-1 and J usage is TRBJ1-4, with 10 bases identical to TRBD1. J gave up 3 bases and V 4 bases, and 8 bases lay outside the gene matches. From germline, CDR1 is MGHDK and CDR2 SYGVNS. This CDR3 spans 17 amino acids. The CDR3 DNA reads TGTGCCAGCAGTGCAGCCGGGACAGGGGTACCTAATGAAAAACTGTTTTTT. Its protein is CASSAAGTGVPNEKLFF.

The chain has TRBV20-1 and TRBJ1-5; D possibly corresponds to TRBD1 (5 bases). The CDR3 loop spans 12 amino acids. Germline V CDR1 and CDR2: DFQATT, SNEGSKA (reference sequence). Trimming cost V 2 bases and J 11 bases, with 13 bases left between them. The CDR3 protein is CSARRQQETQHF. The CDR3 DNA sequence: TGCAGTGCTAGACGACAGCAAGAGACCCAGCATTTT.

The V call is TRBV20-1, the J call TRBJ2-3, with no clear D. Germline assignment: CDR1 DFQATT and CDR2 SNEGSKA (reference sequence). Trimming removed 2 bases at V and 0 bases at J, with 12 bases between. CDR3 size: 15 residues. The CDR3 protein is CSARTWPASTDTQYF. As DNA, the CDR3 is TGCAGTGCTAGAACGTGGCCGGCAAGCACAGATACGCAGTATTTT.

The chain employs TRBV25-1 and TRBJ2-3; a weak D match, TRBD1 (5 bases). The germline gives CDR1 MGHDK, CDR2 SYGVNS. The CDR3 loop spans 16 amino acids. The V end lost 5 bases, the J end lost 4 bases, and 19 bases lay between the germline ends. CDR3 DNA sequence: TGTGCCAGCAGTCAGACCCGATTAAAAGGGGCAGATACGCAGTATTTT. Protein sequence: CASSQTRLKGADTQYF.

The genes are TRBV20-1 and TRBJ1-4; D call uncertain. Germline CDR1 is DFQATT and CDR2 is SNEGSKA (reference sequence). This CDR3 is built from 12 residues. CDR3 region: CSFSWFGEKLFF. The CDR3 DNA reads TGCTCCTTTTCCTGGTTCGGTGAAAAACTGTTTTTT.

This clonotype was found once. This sequence joins TRBV29-1 and TRBJ1-2; 11 positions agree with TRBD1. Per the germline V gene, CDR1 is SQVTM and CDR2 is ANQGSEA. V dropped 5 bases and J dropped 7; count of bases not matched to a gene: 3. The CDR3 is 12 amino acids. The chain's CDR3 is CSVRGQGGGYTF. DNA for the CDR3: TGCAGCGTTAGGGGACAGGGGGGTGGCTACACCTTC.

This clonotype was seen a single time. At one of its ends the junction is not consistent with the germline gene, which may arise from a read error. CDR3 bases: TGTGCCAGCTCACCCCAGGGCTACCAAGAGACCCGGTACTTC. This sequence encodes CASSPQGYQETRYF. J is TRBJ2-5 and V is TRBV18; weak D call: TRBD1 (5 bases). Germline V CDR1 and CDR2: KGHSH, LQKENI. The CDR3 has 14 residues.

This clonotype has at least ten counts. The chain uses TRBV3-1 and TRBJ2-5; TRBD2 is a possible D gene (6 bases). Germline lookup yields CDR1 LGHDT and CDR2 YNNKEL (reference sequence). The V gene lost 3 bases and the J gene lost 4 bases, with 15 bases spanning the gap. The CDR3 runs 15 residues. The CDR3 loop is CASSQDYAIGETQYF. CDR3 in DNA: TGTGCCAGCAGCCAGGACTATGCAATTGGAGAGACCCAGTACTTC.

The chain joins TRBV7-2 to TRBJ2-5; TRBD2 is a possible D gene (6 bases). Per germline, CDR1 SGHTA and CDR2 FQGNSA. Trimming removed 3 bases from V and 5 bases from J, with 16 bases in between. This CDR3 contains 15 residues. CDR3 sequence reads: CASSLVEAGWETQYF. The CDR3 region has the DNA TGTGCCAGCAGCTTGGTAGAAGCGGGTTGGGAGACCCAGTACTTC.

In this sample, this clonotype turned up a few times. The rearrangement joins TRBV19 to TRBJ1-6; 7 bases are a match to TRBD1. CDR3 size: 15 residues. The V gene end was trimmed by 5 bases and the J gene end by 7 bases; junction bases not matched to a gene: 8. Germline-derived CDR1 and CDR2 are LNHDA and SQIVND (reference sequence). The CDR3 here is CASSFGQEPNSPLHF. The CDR3 region has the DNA TGTGCCAGTAGTTTCGGACAGGAGCCAAATTCACCCCTCCACTTT.

V is TRBV10-3 and J is TRBJ2-5, with D possibly being TRBD2 (5 bases). The CDR3 runs 14 residues. V shed 2 bases and J shed 7 bases, with 14 bases lying between them. Germline lookup yields CDR1 ENHRY and CDR2 SYGVKD. The DNA for the CDR3 is TGTGCCATCAGTGAGCGCGAGGGTCTAGTGACCCAGTACTTC. This gives the protein CAISEREGLVTQYF.

The chain is built from TRBV10-2 and TRBJ2-1; possibly TRBD1 for D (6 bases). CDR1 is WSHSY, CDR2 SAAADI, per germline. V was shortened by 6 bases and J by 3 bases, with 15 bases between the two germline ends. The CDR3 covers 15 residues. CDR3 residues: CASRTLGHGYNEQFF. The DNA of the CDR3 is TGCGCCAGCAGGACTCTGGGACACGGCTACAATGAGCAGTTCTTC.

V usage is TRBV5-1 and J usage is TRBJ2-1; the match to TRBD1 covers 10 bases. After removal of 3 bases from V and 7 bases from J, the junction contained 4 bases not matched to a gene. There are 14 residues in the CDR3. Germline V gene sequence: CDR1 SGHRS, CDR2 YFSETQ. CDR3 amino acids: CASSSGTGVNEQFF. Written as DNA, the CDR3 is TGCGCCAGCAGCTCCGGGACAGGGGTAAATGAGCAGTTCTTC.

To note about this clonotype: This may stem from a read error, because a much larger clone lies one nucleotide away. No conserved phenylalanine or tryptophan ends this CDR3, so it is likely a read error. The genes are TRBV28 and TRBJ1-1; D not resolved. Germline V gene sequence: CDR1 MDHEN, CDR2 SYDVKM. The CDR3 covers 11 residues. V lost 5 bases and J 4 bases, leaving 5 bases between the germline ends. The CDR3 nucleotides read TGTGCCAGCAGTACGCCCACTGAAGCTTTCCTT. Amino acid sequence: CASSTPTEAFL.

The gene calls are TRBV20-1 and TRBJ1-2; 11 nucleotides match TRBD1. V shed 4 bases, J shed 6 bases, and the junction held 10 bases outside the gene matches. CDR1 is DFQATT, CDR2 SNEGSKA, per germline (reference sequence). This CDR3 has 15 amino acids. CDR3 bases: TGCAGTGCTATAAAAAGCGGGACAGGGGGAGATGGCTACACCTTC. Translation: CSAIKSGTGGDGYTF.

The chain links TRBV15 to TRBJ1-6; unclear D gene. Trimming removed 0 bases from V and 9 bases from J, with 0 bases in between. CDR1 and CDR2 (germline): LNHNV, YYDKDF (reference sequence). The CDR3 totals 11 residues. The CDR3 loop reads CATSRDSPLHF. The CDR3, as DNA: TGTGCCACCAGCAGAGATTCACCCCTCCACTTT. The whole variable domain, filled in from reference TRBV15 and TRBJ1-6, reads DAMVIQNPRYQVTQFGKPVTLSCSQTLNHNVMYWYQQKSSQAPKLLFHYYDKDFNNEADTPDNFQSRRPNTSFCFLDIRSPGLGDTAMYLCATSRDSPLHFGNGTRLTVT.

This clonotype was observed at least ten times. The chain is built from TRBV14 and TRBJ2-2; 8 positions match TRBD2. This CDR3 has 16 amino acids. Germline assignment: CDR1 SGHDN and CDR2 FVKESK. The ends lost 1 base at V and 4 bases at J; junction bases unmatched: 5. Here the CDR3 reads CASSQGGLGGTGELFF. CDR3 nucleotide sequence: TGTGCCAGCAGCCAAGGGGGACTAGGCGGCACCGGGGAGCTGTTTTTT.

The chain carries TRBV20-1 and TRBJ2-5, with D maybe TRBD1 (5 bases). CDR3 size: 11 residues. V lost 7 bases to trimming and J lost 5 bases, with 11 bases between them. Per germline, CDR1 DFQATT and CDR2 SNEGSKA (reference sequence). CDR3 sequence: CSVRVVETQYF. The CDR3 coding sequence is TGCAGTGTCAGGGTAGTGGAGACCCAGTACTTC.